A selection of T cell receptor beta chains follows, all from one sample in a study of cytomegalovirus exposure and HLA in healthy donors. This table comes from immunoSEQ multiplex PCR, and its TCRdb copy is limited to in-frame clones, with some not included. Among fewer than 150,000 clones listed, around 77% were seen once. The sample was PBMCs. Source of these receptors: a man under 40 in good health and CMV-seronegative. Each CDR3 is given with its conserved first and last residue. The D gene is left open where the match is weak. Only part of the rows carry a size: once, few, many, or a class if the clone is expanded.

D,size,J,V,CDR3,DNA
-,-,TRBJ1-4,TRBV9,CASSVAGANEKLFF,TGTGCCAGCAGCGTGGCAGGGGCTAATGAAAAACTGTTTTTT
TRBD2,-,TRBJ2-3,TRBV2,CAEGREEDTQYF,TGTGCCGAGGGGCGGGAGGAAGATACGCAGTATTTT
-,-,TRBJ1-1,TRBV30,CAWAGYAEAFF,TGTGCCTGGGCAGGGTACGCTGAAGCTTTCTTT
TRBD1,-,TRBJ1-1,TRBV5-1,CASSLTTGGEAFF,TGCGCCAGCAGCCTAACGACAGGGGGCGAAGCTTTCTTT
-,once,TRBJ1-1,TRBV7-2,CASSLLGTGNTEAFF,TGTGCCAGCAGCTTACTCGGTACTGGGAACACTGAAGCTTTCTTT
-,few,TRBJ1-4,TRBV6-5,CASSYSWSPTNEKLFF,TGTGCCAGCAGTTACTCGTGGAGTCCAACTAATGAAAAACTGTTTTTT
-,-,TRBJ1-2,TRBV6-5,CASSYGTGLGGYGYTF,TGTGCCAGCAGTTACGGAACGGGACTCGGGGGTTACGGCTACACCTTC
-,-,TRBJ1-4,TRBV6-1,CASRAEGLREKLFF,TGTGCCAGCAGAGCTGAGGGCCTCAGGGAAAAACTGTTTTTT
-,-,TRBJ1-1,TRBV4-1,CASSQDGGPEAFF,TGCGCCAGCAGCCAAGATGGAGGGCCTGAAGCTTTCTTT
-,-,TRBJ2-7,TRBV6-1,CASSEADTYEQYF,TGTGCCAGCAGTGAAGCCGACACCTACGAGCAGTACTTC
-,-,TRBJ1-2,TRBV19,CASSRQENYGYTF,TGTGCCAGTAGCCGACAGGAAAACTATGGCTACACCTTC
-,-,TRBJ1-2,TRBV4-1,CASSQSLAGLNYGYTF,TGCGCCAGCAGCCAATCCTTGGCAGGGCTAAACTATGGCTACACCTTC
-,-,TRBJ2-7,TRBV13,CASSPRRTYEQYF,TGTGCCAGCAGCCCCCGGAGAACCTACGAGCAGTACTTC
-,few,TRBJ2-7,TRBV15,CATSNGRADEQYF,TGTGCCACCAGCAACGGCAGGGCGGACGAGCAGTACTTC
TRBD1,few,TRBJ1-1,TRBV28,CASSYPGQVNTEAFF,TGTGCCAGCAGTTACCCTGGACAGGTGAACACTGAAGCTTTCTTT
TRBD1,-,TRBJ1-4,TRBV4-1,CASREHWDSGGATNEKLFF,TGCGCCAGCAGGGAGCATTGGGACAGTGGGGGTGCAACTAATGAAAAACTGTTTTTT
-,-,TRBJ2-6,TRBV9,CASSVGRGPGANVLTF,TGTGCCAGCAGCGTAGGGAGGGGGCCAGGGGCCAACGTCCTGACTTTC
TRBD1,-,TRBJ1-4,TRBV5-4,CASSQRDRAFGEKLFF,TGTGCCAGCAGCCAACGTGACAGGGCGTTTGGTGAAAAACTGTTTTTT
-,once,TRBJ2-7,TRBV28,CASIRPSGERPYEQYF,TGTGCCAGCATCCGGCCCTCTGGGGAGCGACCATACGAGCAGTACTTC
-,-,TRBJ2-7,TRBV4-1,CASSSDVGSTYEQYF,TGCGCCAGCAGCTCTGACGTGGGGAGTACCTACGAGCAGTACTTC
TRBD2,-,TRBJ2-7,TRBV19,CASSATSGLTYEQYF,TGTGCCAGTAGTGCGACTAGCGGGTTAACCTACGAGCAGTACTTC
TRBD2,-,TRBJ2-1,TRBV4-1,CASSQVDMGLAGTNEQFF,TGCGCCAGCAGCCAGGTCGACATGGGACTAGCGGGAACGAATGAGCAGTTCTTC
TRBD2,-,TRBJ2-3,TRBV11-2,CASSLGRRGTQPDTQYF,TGTGCCAGCAGCTTAGGCCGGCGGGGGACCCAGCCAGATACGCAGTATTTT
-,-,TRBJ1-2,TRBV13,CASSPYSGYVYGYTF,TGTGCCAGCAGCCCATATTCAGGATACGTCTATGGCTACACCTTC
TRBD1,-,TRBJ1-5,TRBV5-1,CASRKGTGDQPQHF,TGCGCCAGCAGAAAAGGGACAGGGGATCAGCCCCAGCATTTT
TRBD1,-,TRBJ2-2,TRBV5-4,CASSLAQGQGNTGELFF,TGTGCCAGCAGCTTGGCCCAAGGACAGGGTAACACCGGGGAGCTGTTTTTT
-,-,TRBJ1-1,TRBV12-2,CASRLVTGQGENTEAFF,TGTGCAAGTCGCTTAGTCACGGGACAGGGAGAGAACACTGAAGCTTTCTTT
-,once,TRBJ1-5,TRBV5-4,CASSLGGWSNQPQHF,TGTGCCAGCAGCTTGGGGGGCTGGAGCAATCAGCCCCAGCATTTT